This TCR beta chain was recovered during a study of T cells after somatic rescue of genetic block. The CDR3 length is 16 residues. Germline CDR1 LNHDA, CDR2 SQIVND (reference sequence). V was cut by 9 bases and J by 5 bases, with 23 bases left in between. The table came from immunoSEQ multiplex PCR; TCRdb's copy has only in-frame clones and leaves some out. The sample holds roughly 110,000 clones, 85% to 95% seen once. The V gene is TRBV19, the J gene TRBJ2-1, with D perhaps matching TRBD1 or TRBD2 (5 bases each). Sequencing was performed on peripheral blood mononuclear cells (PBMCs). The TCR was taken from a woman between 18 and 29 years old. CDR3 sequence: CARQNTGTLVDNEQFF. CDR3 nucleotides: TGTGCCAGGCAAAATACCGGGACCCTAGTTGACAATGAGCAGTTCTTC.